A selection of T cell receptor beta chains follows, all from one sample in a study of technical replicates of blood from several donors. Clones were sequenced by immunoSEQ multiplex PCR, and TCRdb holds only the in-frame ones, with some missing. The sample records tens of thousands of clones, 95% being singletons. The sample consisted of T cells isolated from PBMCs. All receptors derive from a human donor in good health. Both conserved end residues are part of each CDR3. A D gene is named only where the DNA matches it firmly. Clone size appears in some rows only: once, few, many, or a class for an expanded clone.

d_call,j_call,v_call,clone_size,cdr3_aa,cdr3_nt
NA,TRBJ2-7,TRBV6-5,NA,CASSYSTALISYEQYF,TGTGCCAGCAGTTACTCGACAGCCCTGATCTCCTACGAGCAGTACTTC
NA,TRBJ2-5,TRBV27,NA,CASSLTSSRAETQYF,TGTGCCAGCAGTCTCACATCTAGCCGAGCGGAGACCCAGTACTTC
NA,TRBJ2-7,TRBV1,NA,CTSSQETGQGNSYEQYF,TGCACCAGCAGCCAAGAAACCGGACAGGGAAACTCCTACGAGCAGTACTTC
NA,TRBJ1-5,TRBV6-1,NA,CASRQGPISNQPQHF,TGTGCCAGCAGACAGGGACCTATTAGCAATCAGCCCCAGCATTTT
NA,TRBJ2-5,TRBV28,few,CASRSPNRVRLETQYF,TGTGCCAGCAGGTCCCCCAACAGGGTTCGCCTAGAGACCCAGTACTTC
NA,TRBJ1-5,TRBV28,NA,CASGGGSNQPQHF,TGTGCCAGCGGGGGAGGTAGCAATCAGCCCCAGCATTTT
NA,TRBJ2-1,TRBV5-1,NA,CASRGLAEQFF,TGCGCCAGCCGGGGACTGGCTGAGCAGTTCTTC
NA,TRBJ1-5,TRBV12-5,NA,CASGWTVGFHSNQPQHF,TGTGCTAGTGGGTGGACAGTAGGGTTTCATAGCAATCAGCCCCAGCATTTT
NA,TRBJ2-2,TRBV27,few,CASSLSNTGELFF,TGTGCCAGCAGTTTGTCCAATACCGGGGAGCTGTTTTTT
TRBD2,TRBJ2-7,TRBV11-3,NA,CASSLALIAGGVYEQYF,TGTGCCAGCAGCTTAGCTCTTATTGCGGGGGGGGTCTACGAGCAGTACTTC
NA,TRBJ1-2,TRBV18,NA,CASSARQVGYGYTF,TGTGCCAGCTCCGCAAGACAGGTCGGCTATGGCTACACCTTC
TRBD2,TRBJ2-5,TRBV11-2,NA,CASSLGSGGTSGTETQYF,TGTGCCAGCAGCTTAGGGTCAGGGGGGACTAGCGGGACGGAGACCCAGTACTTC
TRBD2,TRBJ2-7,TRBV28,NA,CASSFRGLAGAYEQYF,TGTGCCAGCAGTTTCCGGGGACTAGCGGGAGCGTACGAGCAGTACTTC
TRBD2,TRBJ2-3,TRBV11-2,NA,CASSPGAGGPSPTDTQYF,TGTGCCAGCAGTCCCGGCGCGGGGGGGCCATCCCCCACAGATACGCAGTATTTT
NA,TRBJ2-1,TRBV4-2,NA,CASSQDSSNEQFF,TGTGCCAGCAGCCAAGATAGTTCGAATGAGCAGTTCTTC
NA,TRBJ2-7,TRBV5-5,NA,CASSFGLGEYEQYF,TGTGCCAGCAGTTTTGGGCTCGGGGAATACGAGCAGTACTTC
TRBD2,TRBJ2-2,TRBV27,NA,CASTTGGGTGELFF,TGTGCCAGCACAACGGGAGGGGGCACCGGGGAGCTGTTTTTT
TRBD2,TRBJ2-7,TRBV9,NA,CASSSPSGGASYEQYF,TGTGCCAGCAGCTCTCCTAGCGGGGGGGCGAGCTACGAGCAGTACTTC
TRBD2,TRBJ2-5,TRBV28,NA,CASSNLGRGGQETQYF,TGTGCCAGCAGCAACCTAGGGCGCGGGGGACAAGAGACCCAGTACTTC
NA,TRBJ1-1,TRBV9,NA,CASSVFGRGGRGTEAFF,TGTGCCAGCAGCGTATTTGGCAGGGGTGGGAGGGGGACTGAAGCTTTCTTT
TRBD1,TRBJ1-2,TRBV5-1,once,CASSFTGTGGGSYGYTF,TGCGCCAGCAGCTTCACCGGGACAGGGGGCGGTAGCTATGGCTACACCTTC
NA,TRBJ1-2,TRBV28,NA,CASRATGIADGYTF,TGTGCCAGCAGAGCAACAGGGATAGCTGATGGCTACACCTTC
NA,TRBJ2-1,TRBV7-9,NA,CASSLIDLISYNEQFF,TGTGCCAGCAGCTTAATAGACTTGATCTCCTACAATGAGCAGTTCTTC
TRBD2,TRBJ2-1,TRBV19,NA,CASSIAGLARRSYNEQFF,TGTGCCAGTAGTATAGCGGGACTAGCGAGACGCTCCTACAATGAGCAGTTCTTC
NA,TRBJ2-7,TRBV2,NA,CATAGYSYEQYF,TGTGCCACGGCAGGGTATAGCTACGAGCAGTACTTC
NA,TRBJ2-3,TRBV18,NA,CASSPSQGRTDTQYF,TGTGCCAGCTCACCATCACAGGGCCGCACAGATACGCAGTATTTT
NA,TRBJ1-4,TRBV5-1,NA,CASSLVPTTNEKLFF,TGCGCCAGCAGCTTGGTGCCTACAACTAATGAAAAACTGTTTTTT
NA,TRBJ2-5,TRBV5-4,NA,CASRKEETQYF,TGTGCCAGCAGAAAGGAGGAGACCCAGTACTTC
NA,TRBJ1-6,TRBV7-3,NA,CASSLAPRGLSPLHF,TGTGCCAGCAGCTTGGCCCCCAGGGGCCTGTCACCCCTCCACTTT
NA,TRBJ1-3,TRBV4-1,NA,CASSQQETYSGNTIYF,TGCGCCAGCAGCCAACAAGAGACATATTCTGGAAACACCATATATTTT
TRBD1,TRBJ2-7,TRBV5-4,NA,CASGPGQGFAEQYF,TGTGCCAGCGGCCCGGGACAGGGGTTCGCCGAGCAGTACTTC
NA,TRBJ1-1,TRBV30,NA,CAWSPGGRDTEAFF,TGTGCCTGGAGCCCGGGCGGCAGGGACACTGAAGCTTTCTTT
NA,TRBJ1-1,TRBV9,NA,CASKSLQDEAFF,TGTGCCAGCAAATCGCTACAGGACGAAGCTTTCTTT
NA,TRBJ1-2,TRBV13,NA,CASSLEISLGGYTF,TGTGCCAGCAGCTTAGAGATCTCTCTAGGAGGCTACACCTTC
NA,TRBJ2-7,TRBV28,NA,CASSSGTTYEQYF,TGTGCCAGCAGTTCCGGGACAACCTACGAGCAGTACTTC
TRBD2,TRBJ2-1,TRBV6-4,NA,CASSEGLAANNEQFF,TGTGCCAGCAGTGAGGGACTAGCGGCGAACAATGAGCAGTTCTTC
TRBD2,TRBJ2-5,TRBV9,NA,CASSFGTSGRSGTQYF,TGTGCCAGCAGCTTCGGGACTAGCGGGAGATCGGGGACCCAGTACTTC
TRBD1,TRBJ2-1,TRBV11-3,NA,CATRQGWNEQFF,TGTGCCACTCGACAGGGGTGGAATGAGCAGTTCTTC
TRBD1,TRBJ1-2,TRBV5-1,NA,CASSSPGGAFYGYTF,TGCGCCAGCAGCTCTCCAGGGGGCGCTTTCTATGGCTACACCTTC
NA,TRBJ2-3,TRBV9,NA,CASSVATEMGGRHTQYF,TGTGCCAGCAGCGTAGCTACCGAGATGGGGGGACGACATACGCAGTATTTT
NA,TRBJ1-1,TRBV6-1,NA,CASSLQRGEAFF,TGTGCCAGCAGTCTCCAGAGAGGTGAAGCTTTCTTT
TRBD1,TRBJ2-3,TRBV9,NA,CASSASRDRVTDTQYF,TGTGCCAGCAGCGCATCCCGGGACAGGGTCACAGATACGCAGTATTTT
TRBD1,TRBJ1-1,TRBV5-1,few,CASIPGTGVMNTEAFF,TGCGCCAGCATTCCGGGGACAGGGGTGATGAACACTGAAGCTTTCTTT
NA,TRBJ2-7,TRBV5-6,NA,CASSTQIYEQYF,TGTGCCAGCAGTACCCAGATATACGAGCAGTACTTC
NA,TRBJ2-7,TRBV12-5,NA,CASGSLNRGLSYEQYF,TGTGCTAGTGGTTCCCTTAATAGGGGCCTCTCCTACGAGCAGTACTTC
NA,TRBJ2-7,TRBV28,NA,CASVGASERGVDYEQYF,TGTGCCAGCGTCGGAGCCTCCGAGCGTGGAGTGGATTACGAGCAGTACTTC
NA,TRBJ2-4,TRBV18,NA,CASSPRDKFGIQYF,TGTGCCAGCTCACCAAGGGACAAATTTGGCATTCAGTACTTC
NA,TRBJ2-7,TRBV25-1,NA,CASRTSYEQYF,TGTGCCAGCAGGACTTCGTACGAGCAGTACTTC
TRBD1,TRBJ2-1,TRBV11-3,NA,CASSAGGGTGAGEQFF,TGTGCCAGCAGCGCAGGAGGGGGGACAGGTGCAGGTGAGCAGTTCTTC
TRBD1,TRBJ1-2,TRBV5-1,NA,CARPEGGPTQGYTF,TGCGCCAGGCCCGAAGGGGGCCCTACTCAGGGCTACACCTTC
NA,TRBJ2-7,TRBV5-1,NA,CASSLGGYEQYF,TGCGCCAGCAGCTTGGGAGGGTACGAGCAGTACTTC
NA,TRBJ2-7,TRBV5-1,NA,CASSLTSYEQYF,TGCGCCAGCAGCTTGACCAGCTACGAGCAGTACTTC
TRBD1,TRBJ1-2,TRBV5-1,NA,CASSLGGTGNYGYTF,TGCGCCAGCAGCTTGGGTGGGACAGGGAACTATGGCTACACCTTC